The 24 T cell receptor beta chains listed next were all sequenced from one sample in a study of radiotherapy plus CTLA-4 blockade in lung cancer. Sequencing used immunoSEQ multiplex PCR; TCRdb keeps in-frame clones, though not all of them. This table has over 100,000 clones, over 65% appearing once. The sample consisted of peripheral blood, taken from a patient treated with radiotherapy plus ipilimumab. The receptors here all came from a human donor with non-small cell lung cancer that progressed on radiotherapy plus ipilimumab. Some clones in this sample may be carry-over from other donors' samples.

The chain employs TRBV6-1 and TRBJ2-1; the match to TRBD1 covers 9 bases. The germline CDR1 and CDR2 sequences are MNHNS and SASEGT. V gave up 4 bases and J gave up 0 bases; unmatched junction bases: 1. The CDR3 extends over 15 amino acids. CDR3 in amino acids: CASSGQGGSYNEQFF. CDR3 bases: TGTGCCAGCAGTGGACAGGGGGGCTCCTACAATGAGCAGTTCTTC.

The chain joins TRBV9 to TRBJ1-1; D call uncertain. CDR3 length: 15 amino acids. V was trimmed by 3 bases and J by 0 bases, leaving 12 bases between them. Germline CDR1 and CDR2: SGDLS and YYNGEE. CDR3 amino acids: CASSDADGMNTEAFF. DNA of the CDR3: TGTGCCAGCAGCGACGCGGACGGCATGAACACTGAAGCTTTCTTT.

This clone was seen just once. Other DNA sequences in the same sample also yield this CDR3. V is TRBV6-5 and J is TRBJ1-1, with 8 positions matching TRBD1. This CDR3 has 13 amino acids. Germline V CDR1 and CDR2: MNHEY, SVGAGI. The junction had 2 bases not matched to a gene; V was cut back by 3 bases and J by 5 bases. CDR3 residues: CASSYNRGTEAFF. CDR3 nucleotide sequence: TGTGCCAGCAGTTATAACAGGGGGACTGAAGCTTTCTTT.

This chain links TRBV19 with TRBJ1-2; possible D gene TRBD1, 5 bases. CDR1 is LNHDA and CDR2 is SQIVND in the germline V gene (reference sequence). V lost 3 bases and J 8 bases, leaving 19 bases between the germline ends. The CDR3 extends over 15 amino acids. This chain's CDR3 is CASSIVRGRSGGYTF. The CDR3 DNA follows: TGTGCCAGTAGTATCGTGCGGGGACGGTCGGGCGGCTACACCTTC.

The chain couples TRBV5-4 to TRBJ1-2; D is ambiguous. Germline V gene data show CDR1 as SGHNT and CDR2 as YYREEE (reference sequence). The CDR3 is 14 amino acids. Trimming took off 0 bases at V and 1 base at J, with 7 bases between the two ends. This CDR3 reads CASSLVVDNYGYTF. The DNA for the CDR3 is TGTGCCAGCAGCTTGGTTGTTGATAACTATGGCTACACCTTC.

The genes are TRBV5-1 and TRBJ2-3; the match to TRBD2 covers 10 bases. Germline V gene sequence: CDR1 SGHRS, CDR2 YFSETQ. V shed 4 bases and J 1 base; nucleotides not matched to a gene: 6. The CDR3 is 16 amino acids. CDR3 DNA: TGCGCCAGCAGCGCCTCCGGGACTAGCGGCACAGATACGCAGTATTTT. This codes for CASSASGTSGTDTQYF.

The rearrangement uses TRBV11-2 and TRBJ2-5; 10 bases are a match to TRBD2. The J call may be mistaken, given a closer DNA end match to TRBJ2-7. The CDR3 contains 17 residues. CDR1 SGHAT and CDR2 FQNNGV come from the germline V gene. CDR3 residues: CASSLASGGLATYEQYF. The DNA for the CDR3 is TGTGCCAGCAGCTTAGCTAGCGGGGGATTGGCGACCTACGAGCAGTACTTC.

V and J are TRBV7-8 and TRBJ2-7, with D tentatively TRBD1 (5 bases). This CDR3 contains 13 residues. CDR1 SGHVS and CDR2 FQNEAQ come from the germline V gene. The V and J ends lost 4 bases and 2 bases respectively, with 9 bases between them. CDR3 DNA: TGTGCCAGCAGCTGGAGACAGACCTACGAGCAGTACTTC. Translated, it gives CASSWRQTYEQYF. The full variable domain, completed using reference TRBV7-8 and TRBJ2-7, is GAGVSQSPRYKVAKRGQDVALRCDPISGHVSLFWYQQALGQGPEFLTYFQNEAQLDKSGLPSDRFFAERPEGSVSTLKIQRTQQEDSAVYLCASSWRQTYEQYFGPGTRLTVT.

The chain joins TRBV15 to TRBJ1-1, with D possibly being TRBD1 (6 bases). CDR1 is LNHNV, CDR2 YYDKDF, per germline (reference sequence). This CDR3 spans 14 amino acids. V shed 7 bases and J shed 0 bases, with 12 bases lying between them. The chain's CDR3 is CATTTGRMNTEAFF. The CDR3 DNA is TGTGCCACCACTACAGGGCGTATGAACACTGAAGCTTTCTTT.

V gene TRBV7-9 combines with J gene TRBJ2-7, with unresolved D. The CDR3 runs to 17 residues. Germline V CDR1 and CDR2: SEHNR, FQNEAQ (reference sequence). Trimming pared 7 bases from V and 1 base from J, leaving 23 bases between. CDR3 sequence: CASTPRLTVSISYEQYF. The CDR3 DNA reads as TGTGCCAGCACCCCCAGGTTGACCGTATCTATTTCCTACGAGCAGTACTTC.

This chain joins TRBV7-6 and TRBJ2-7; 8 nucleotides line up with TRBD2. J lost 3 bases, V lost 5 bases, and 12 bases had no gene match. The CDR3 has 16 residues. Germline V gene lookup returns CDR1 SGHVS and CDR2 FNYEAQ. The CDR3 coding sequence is TGTGCCAGCAGCCCCCGGGGGGGGCGTGGTGGCTACGAGCAGTACTTC. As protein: CASSPRGGRGGYEQYF.

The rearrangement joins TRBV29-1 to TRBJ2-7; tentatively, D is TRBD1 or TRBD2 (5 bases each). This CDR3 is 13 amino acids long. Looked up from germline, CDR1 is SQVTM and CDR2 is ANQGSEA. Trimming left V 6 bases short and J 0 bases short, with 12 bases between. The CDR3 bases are TGCAGCGTCGGGACGGCTAGCTCCTACGAGCAGTACTTC. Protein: CSVGTASSYEQYF.

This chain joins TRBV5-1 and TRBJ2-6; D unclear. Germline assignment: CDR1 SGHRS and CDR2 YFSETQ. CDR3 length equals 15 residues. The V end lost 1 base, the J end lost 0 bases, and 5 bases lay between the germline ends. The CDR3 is CASSLRNSGANVLTF. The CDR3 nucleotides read TGCGCCAGCAGCTTGAGGAACTCTGGGGCCAACGTCCTGACTTTC.

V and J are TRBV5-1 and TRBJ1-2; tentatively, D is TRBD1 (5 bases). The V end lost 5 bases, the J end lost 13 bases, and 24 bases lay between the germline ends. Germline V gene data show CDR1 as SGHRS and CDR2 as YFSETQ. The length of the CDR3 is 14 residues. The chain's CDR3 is CASSSTGTATRVTF. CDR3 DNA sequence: TGCGCCAGCAGTTCTACCGGGACGGCAACCCGGGTCACCTTC.

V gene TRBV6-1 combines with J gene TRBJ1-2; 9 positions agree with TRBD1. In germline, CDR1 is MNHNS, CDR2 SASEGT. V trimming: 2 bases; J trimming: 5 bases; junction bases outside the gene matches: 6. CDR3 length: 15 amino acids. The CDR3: CASSERETGGYGYTF. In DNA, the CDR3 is TGTGCCAGCAGTGAAAGAGAGACAGGGGGATATGGCTACACCTTC.

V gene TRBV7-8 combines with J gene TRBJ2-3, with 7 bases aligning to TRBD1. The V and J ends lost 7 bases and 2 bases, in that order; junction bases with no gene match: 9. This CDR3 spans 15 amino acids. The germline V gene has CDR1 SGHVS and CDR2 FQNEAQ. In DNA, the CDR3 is TGTGCCAGCACCCTAACCCAGGGGGACACAGATACGCAGTATTTT. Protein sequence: CASTLTQGDTDTQYF. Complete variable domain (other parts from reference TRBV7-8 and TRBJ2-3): GAGVSQSPRYKVAKRGQDVALRCDPISGHVSLFWYQQALGQGPEFLTYFQNEAQLDKSGLPSDRFFAERPEGSVSTLKIQRTQQEDSAVYLCASTLTQGDTDTQYFGPGTRLTVL.

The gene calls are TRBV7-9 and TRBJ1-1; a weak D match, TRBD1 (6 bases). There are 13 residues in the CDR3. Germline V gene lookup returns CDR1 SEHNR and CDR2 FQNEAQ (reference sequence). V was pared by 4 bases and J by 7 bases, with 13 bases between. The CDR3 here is CASSSSDRHEAFF. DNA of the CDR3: TGTGCCAGCAGCTCAAGCGACAGGCATGAAGCTTTCTTT.

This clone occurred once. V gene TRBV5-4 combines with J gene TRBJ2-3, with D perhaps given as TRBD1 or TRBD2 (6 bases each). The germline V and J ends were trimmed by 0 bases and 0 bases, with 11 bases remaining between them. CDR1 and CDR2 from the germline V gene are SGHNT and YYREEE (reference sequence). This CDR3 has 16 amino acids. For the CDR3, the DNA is TGTGCCAGCAGCTTGGCGGGGGCAGGTAGCACAGATACGCAGTATTTT. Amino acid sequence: CASSLAGAGSTDTQYF.

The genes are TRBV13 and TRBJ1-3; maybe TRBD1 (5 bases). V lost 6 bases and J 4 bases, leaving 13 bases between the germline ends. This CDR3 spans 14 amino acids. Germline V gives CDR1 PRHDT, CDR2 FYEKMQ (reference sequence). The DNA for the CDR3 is TGTGCCAGCAGTAAGTGGGGCCCGGGAAACACCATATATTTT. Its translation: CASSKWGPGNTIYF. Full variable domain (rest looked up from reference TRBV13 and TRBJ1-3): AAGVIQSPRHLIKEKRETATLKCYPIPRHDTVYWYQQGPGQDPQFLISFYEKMQSDKGSIPDRFSAQQFSDYHSELNMSSLELGDSALYFCASSKWGPGNTIYFGEGSWLTVV.

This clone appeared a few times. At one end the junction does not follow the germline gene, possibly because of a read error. The CDR3 region has the DNA TGTGCCAACAGTGCCCCCTCCTATGGCTACACCTTC. Translating gives CANSAPSYGYTF. V and J are TRBV28 and TRBJ1-2; D is undetermined. The CDR3 runs 12 residues. Germline V gene sequence: CDR1 MDHEN, CDR2 SYDVKM.

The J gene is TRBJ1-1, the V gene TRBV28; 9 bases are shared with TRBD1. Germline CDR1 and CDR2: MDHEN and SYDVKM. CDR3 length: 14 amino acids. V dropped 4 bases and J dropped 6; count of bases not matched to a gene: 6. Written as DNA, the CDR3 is TGTGCCAGCAGTTCTATTGACAGGGGGGCTGAAGCTTTCTTT. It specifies CASSSIDRGAEAFF.

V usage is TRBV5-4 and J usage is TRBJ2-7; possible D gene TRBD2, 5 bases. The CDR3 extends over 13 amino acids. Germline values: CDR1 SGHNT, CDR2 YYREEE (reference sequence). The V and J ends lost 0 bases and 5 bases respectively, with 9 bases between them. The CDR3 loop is CASSLEEVHEQYF. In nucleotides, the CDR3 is TGTGCCAGCAGCTTGGAGGAGGTCCACGAGCAGTACTTC.

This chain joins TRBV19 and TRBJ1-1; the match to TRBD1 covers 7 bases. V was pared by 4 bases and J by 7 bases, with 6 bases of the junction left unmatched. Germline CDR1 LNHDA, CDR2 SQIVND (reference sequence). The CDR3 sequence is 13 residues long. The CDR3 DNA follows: TGTGCCAGTAGTAAAGACAGGGTTAATGAAGCTTTCTTT. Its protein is CASSKDRVNEAFF.

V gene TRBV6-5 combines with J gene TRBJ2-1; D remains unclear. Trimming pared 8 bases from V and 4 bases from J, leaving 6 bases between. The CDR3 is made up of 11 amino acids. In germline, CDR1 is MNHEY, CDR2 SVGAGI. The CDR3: CASALYNEQFF. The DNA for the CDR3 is TGTGCCAGCGCTTTATACAATGAGCAGTTCTTC.